This T cell receptor (beta chain) derives from a study of OX40 agonist ivuxolimab in advanced cancers. The wider study: The patients received agonistic anti-OX40 (CD134) antibody ivuxolimab.

CDR3 length: 15 residues. The germline gives CDR1 MNHEY, CDR2 SMNVEV (reference sequence). The ends lost 4 bases at V and 6 bases at J; junction bases unmatched: 7. Study-wide results and limits: Low normalized T-cell clonal expansion also characterized some of the nonresponders. Individuals who were partial responders at 0.1-3.0 mg/kg had clonal expansion that ranked among the lowest. Expanded clones were, on average, more numerous in CD8+ T cells than in CD4+.

Comments on this clone: No antigen is known for it.

This table comes from immunoSEQ multiplex PCR, and its TCRdb copy is limited to in-frame clones, with some not included. Of about 93,000 clones listed, 85% to 95% are singletons. The chain joins TRBV27 to TRBJ1-2; 11 nucleotides line up with TRBD1. This clonotype was obtained from an adult with an advanced solid tumor such as melanoma, head and neck, liver or kidney cancer. The source material was CD4+ or CD8+ T cells sorted from blood, sampled in a trial of the OX40 agonist ivuxolimab. For the CDR3, the DNA is TGTGCCAGCAGTTCATCCGGACAGGGGGCGGATGGCTACACCTTC. It encodes CASSSSGQGADGYTF.